The T cell receptor beta chain described here comes from a study of blood T cell repertoires in COVID-19 (dated by TCRdb to the early 2020s). In terms of the full investigation: Samples covering the acute and convalescent phases of COVID-19 were provided by collaborators in the United States, Italy and Spain. The samples were drawn from two sources: the first 160 participants of the ongoing ImmuneRACE study, and 1,254 subjects contributed by 6 global collaborators. The repertoires were made available in a free public database intended to serve as a resource for research on the immune response to SARS-CoV-2. A de-identified subject ID, COVID-19 status, age in years and sex were almost always included in the sample metadata. Where HLA class I and class II types were available, the types were taken from metadata supplied by the sample provider, not from assay-based typing. The dataset comprised deeply sampled blood TCRbeta repertoires from subjects exposed to, actively infected with, or recovered from COVID-19. The material from the prospective study consisted of cDNA or gDNA derived from T cells, B-cell-depleted T cells, or PBMCs. Overall study outcomes, separate from this receptor: Clinical and demographic metadata were provided uncurated, with the amount varying by source and participant.

As for this clone: Its target antigen remains unknown. Base qualities are not at hand, and no much larger clone is one base apart.

The CDR3 numbers 15 residues from cysteine through phenylalanine. Only the CDR3 region is kept as DNA, spanning 45 bases read in frame from base 1. The junction shows trimming of 4 bases on V and 5 bases on J, and the gene matches do not reach 8 bases of it. The germline V gene (reference sequence) yields SGHNT for CDR1 and YYREEE for CDR2. The collaborating institutions used their own protocols to collect whole blood in K2EDTA tubes. For TCRbeta analysis, collaborators shipped samples in one of three forms: frozen whole blood, isolated PBMCs, or DNA extracted from either of those sample types. TCRbeta CDR3 regions were amplified from genomic DNA using the immunoSEQ Assay, a bias-controlled multiplex PCR. The authors' analysis ran thus. Nucleated cell counts per sample were estimated from amplification of reference gene primers within the assay. To quantify the absolute abundance of each unique TCRbeta CDR3 rearrangement, sequence reads were collapsed and filtered. Productive Simpson clonality was computed per sample as the square root of Simpson's diversity index over productive rearrangements. In its TCRdb copy, this immuneACCESS table keeps in-frame sequences only and misses some clones. Where compared with another copy, unresolved V genes explain less than half of these, and the others have no known cause. The V and J calls and clone size come from that table; D and trimming were worked out from the DNA. Counted in this sample were about 42,000 clones; around 76% of them appeared once. Clones ranked in the top ten supply 7.5% to 10% of the sample.

This clonotype was sampled from a man between 70 and 80 years old with active or convalescent COVID-19. Sequencing used peripheral blood. The chain was built from TRBV5-4 and TRBJ2-1, with TRBD2 matching 8 junction bases. The CDR3: CASSLGRGAHNEQFF. The nucleotides read TGTGCCAGCAGCCTGGGGCGGGGGGCCCACAATGAGCAGTTCTTC.